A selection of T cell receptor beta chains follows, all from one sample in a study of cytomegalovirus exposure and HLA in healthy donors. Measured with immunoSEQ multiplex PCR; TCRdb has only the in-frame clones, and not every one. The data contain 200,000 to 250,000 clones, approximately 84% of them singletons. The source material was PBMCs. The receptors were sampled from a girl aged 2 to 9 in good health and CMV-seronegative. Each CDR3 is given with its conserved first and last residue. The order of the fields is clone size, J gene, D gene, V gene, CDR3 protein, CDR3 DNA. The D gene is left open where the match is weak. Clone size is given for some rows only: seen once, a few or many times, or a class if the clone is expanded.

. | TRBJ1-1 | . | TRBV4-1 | CASSPPAGTEAFF | TGCGCCAGCAGCCCCCCTGCGGGGACTGAAGCTTTCTTT
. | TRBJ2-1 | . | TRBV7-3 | CASSSINRGMDEQFF | TGTGCCAGCAGCTCGATAAATCGGGGGATGGATGAGCAGTTCTTC
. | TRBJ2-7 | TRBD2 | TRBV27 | CASRPGLAGYEQYF | TGTGCCAGCAGACCGGGACTAGCGGGCTACGAGCAGTACTTC
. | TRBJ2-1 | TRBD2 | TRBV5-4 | CASSRLAGTNEQFF | TGTGCCAGCAGCCGACTAGCGGGGACCAATGAGCAGTTCTTC
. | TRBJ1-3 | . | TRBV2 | CASSEVVVGGNTIYF | TGTGCCAGCAGTGAGGTAGTGGTGGGCGGAAACACCATATATTTT
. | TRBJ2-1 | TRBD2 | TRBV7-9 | CASRPGGAYNEQFF | TGTGCCAGCAGACCCGGGGGGGCATACAATGAGCAGTTCTTC
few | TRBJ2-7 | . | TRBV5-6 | CASSWEQGRNEQYF | TGTGCCAGCAGCTGGGAACAGGGAAGGAACGAGCAGTACTTC
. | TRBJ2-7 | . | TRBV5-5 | CASSLRRSEQYF | TGTGCCAGCAGCTTGCGGAGAAGCGAGCAGTACTTC
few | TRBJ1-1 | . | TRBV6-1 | CASSDHARGAFF | TGTGCCAGCAGCGACCACGCCCGGGGGGCTTTCTTT
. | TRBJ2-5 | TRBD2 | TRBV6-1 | CASRGREGYRETQYF | TGTGCCAGCAGAGGGCGGGAGGGGTATAGGGAGACCCAGTACTTC
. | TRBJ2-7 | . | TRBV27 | CASSFSSSYEQYF | TGTGCCAGCAGTTTTTCCAGCTCCTACGAGCAGTACTTC
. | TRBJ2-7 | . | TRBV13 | CASSLGLDSPYEQYF | TGTGCCAGCAGCTTAGGTTTGGACAGCCCCTACGAGCAGTACTTC
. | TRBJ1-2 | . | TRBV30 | CAWSGGRVYGYTF | TGTGCCTGGAGTGGGGGGCGCGTCTATGGCTACACCTTC
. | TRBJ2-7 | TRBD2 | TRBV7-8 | CASSPGTSGAYEQYF | TGTGCCAGCAGCCCCGGGACTAGCGGGGCATACGAGCAGTACTTC
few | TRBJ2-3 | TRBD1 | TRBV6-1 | CASRQGAGDTQYF | TGTGCCAGCAGGCAGGGGGCGGGAGATACGCAGTATTTT
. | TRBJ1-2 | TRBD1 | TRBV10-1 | CASSNGQGINYGYTF | TGCGCCAGCAGCAATGGACAGGGGATAAACTATGGCTACACCTTC
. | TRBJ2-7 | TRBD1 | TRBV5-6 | CASSRGTGPREQYF | TGTGCCAGCAGCCGCGGGACAGGCCCCCGCGAGCAGTACTTC
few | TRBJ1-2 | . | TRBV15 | CATSRDLLGLYGYTF | TGTGCCACCAGCAGAGATTTATTGGGGCTCTATGGCTACACCTTC
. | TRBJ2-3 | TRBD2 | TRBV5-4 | CASSLASGRLTDTQYF | TGTGCCAGCAGCTTGGCTAGCGGGAGGCTCACAGATACGCAGTATTTT
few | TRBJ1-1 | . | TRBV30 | CAWSLSGGTEAFF | TGTGCCTGGAGTTTATCCGGAGGGACTGAAGCTTTCTTT
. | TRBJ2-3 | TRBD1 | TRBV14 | CASRTGGTDTQYF | TGTGCCAGCAGGACAGGGGGCACAGATACGCAGTATTTT
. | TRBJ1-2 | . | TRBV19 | CASSLQAIDGYTF | TGTGCCAGTAGTCTCCAGGCTATCGATGGCTACACCTTC
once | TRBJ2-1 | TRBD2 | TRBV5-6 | CASSLEPGGPTEQFF | TGTGCCAGCAGCTTGGAACCGGGAGGGCCCACTGAGCAGTTCTTC
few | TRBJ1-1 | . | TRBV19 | CASRREGGDTEAFF | TGTGCCAGTAGGAGAGAAGGGGGGGACACTGAAGCTTTCTTT
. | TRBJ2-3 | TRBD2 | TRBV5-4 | CASRGLAEADTQYF | TGTGCCAGCAGGGGACTAGCCGAAGCAGATACGCAGTATTTT
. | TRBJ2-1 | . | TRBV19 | CASSISGGNNEQFF | TGTGCCAGTAGTATTTCAGGGGGGAACAATGAGCAGTTCTTC
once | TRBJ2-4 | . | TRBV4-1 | CASSQDLETGRRNIQYF | TGCGCCAGCAGCCAAGATTTGGAGACAGGGAGGAGAAACATTCAGTACTTC
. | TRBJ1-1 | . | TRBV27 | CASSSRDFTEAFF | TGTGCCAGCAGTTCCCGGGACTTTACTGAAGCTTTCTTT
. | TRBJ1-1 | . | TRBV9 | CASSVVPVDTEAFF | TGTGCCAGCAGCGTAGTACCGGTGGACACTGAAGCTTTCTTT
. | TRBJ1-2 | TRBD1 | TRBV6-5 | CASSSDRGPGRGYTF | TGTGCCAGCAGTTCGGACAGGGGCCCCGGGCGAGGCTACACCTTC
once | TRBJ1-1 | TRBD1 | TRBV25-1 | CASSEYHGQGPTAAFF | TGTGCCAGCAGTGAATATCATGGACAGGGGCCCACTGCAGCTTTCTTT
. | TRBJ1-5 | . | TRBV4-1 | CASSQEGGLNSNQPQHF | TGCGCCAGCAGTCAGGAGGGGGGGCTTAATAGCAATCAGCCCCAGCATTTT
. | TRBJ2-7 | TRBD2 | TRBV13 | CASSSLPSTSGRAPYEQYF | TGTGCCAGCAGCTCTTTACCCTCTACTAGCGGGAGGGCCCCCTACGAGCAGTACTTC
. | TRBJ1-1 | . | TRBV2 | CASPGEGTEAFF | TGTGCCAGCCCGGGGGAGGGGACTGAAGCTTTCTTT
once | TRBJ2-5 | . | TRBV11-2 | CASSPTSSETQYF | TGTGCCAGCAGCCCGACTAGTTCAGAGACCCAGTACTTC
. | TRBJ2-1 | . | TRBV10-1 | CASSGAGPYNEQFF | TGCGCCAGCAGTGGTGCGGGACCTTACAATGAGCAGTTCTTC
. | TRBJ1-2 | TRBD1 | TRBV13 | CASSRTGGYGYTF | TGTGCCAGCAGCCGGACAGGGGGCTATGGCTACACCTTC
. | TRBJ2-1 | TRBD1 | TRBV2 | CASSKGQVYNEQFF | TGTGCCAGCAGTAAGGGACAGGTCTACAATGAGCAGTTCTTC
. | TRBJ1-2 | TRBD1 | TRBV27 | CASSNTGTVVYGYTF | TGTGCCAGCAGTAACACCGGGACAGTGGTCTATGGCTACACCTTC
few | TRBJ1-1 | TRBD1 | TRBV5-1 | CASSLTLTGGTEAFF | TGCGCCAGCAGCTTGACTTTGACAGGGGGCACTGAAGCTTTCTTT
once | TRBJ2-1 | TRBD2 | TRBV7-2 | CASSPAGLAGGEQFF | TGTGCCAGCAGCCCCGCGGGACTAGCGGGAGGTGAGCAGTTCTTC
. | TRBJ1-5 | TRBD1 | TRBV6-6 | CASRARQGGQPQHF | TGTGCCAGCAGAGCCCGACAGGGGGGTCAGCCCCAGCATTTT
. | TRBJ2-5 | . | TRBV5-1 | CASSLAIRVQETQYF | TGCGCCAGCAGCTTGGCAATTAGAGTCCAAGAGACCCAGTACTTC
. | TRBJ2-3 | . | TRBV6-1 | CASSRGTETDTQYF | TGTGCCAGCAGCAGGGGAACAGAAACAGATACGCAGTATTTT
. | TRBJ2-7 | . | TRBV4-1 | CASSQDQRLYEQYF | TGCGCCAGCAGCCAAGATCAGCGGCTCTACGAGCAGTACTTC
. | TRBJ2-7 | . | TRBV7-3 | CASSLNGGPGYEQYF | TGTGCCAGCAGCTTAAACGGGGGACCGGGGTACGAGCAGTACTTC
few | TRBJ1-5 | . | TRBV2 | CASSDFASRVQPQHF | TGTGCCAGCAGTGATTTTGCGAGCCGGGTTCAGCCCCAGCATTTT
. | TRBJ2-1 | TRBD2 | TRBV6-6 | CASSLDSRLAGVGQFF | TGTGCCAGCAGTTTAGACAGCCGACTAGCGGGGGTGGGGCAGTTCTTC
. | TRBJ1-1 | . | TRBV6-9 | CASRPFPQGNTEAFF | TGTGCCAGCAGGCCTTTCCCTCAGGGGAACACTGAAGCTTTCTTT
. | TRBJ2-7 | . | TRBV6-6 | CASSYARVDHIEQYF | TGTGCCAGCAGTTATGCTCGGGTTGACCATATCGAGCAGTACTTC
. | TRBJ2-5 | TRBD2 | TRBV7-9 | CASSLTLAGQETQYF | TGTGCCAGCAGCTTAACACTAGCGGGTCAAGAGACCCAGTACTTC
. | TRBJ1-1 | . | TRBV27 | CASSRHQGSTEAFF | TGTGCCAGCAGTCGACACCAGGGGAGCACTGAAGCTTTCTTT
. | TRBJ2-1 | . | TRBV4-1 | CASSLAVVNEQFF | TGCGCCAGCAGCCTAGCTGTGGTCAATGAGCAGTTCTTC
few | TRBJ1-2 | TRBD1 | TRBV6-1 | CASSEGTGGYGYTF | TGTGCCAGCAGTGAAGGGACAGGGGGCTATGGCTACACCTTC
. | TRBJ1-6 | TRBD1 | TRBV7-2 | CASSSGPGQGGNSPLHF | TGTGCCAGCAGCTCCGGCCCCGGACAGGGCGGAAATTCACCCCTCCACTTT
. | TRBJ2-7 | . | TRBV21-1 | CASALEGRHEQYF | TGTGCCAGCGCTTTAGAGGGTCGCCACGAGCAGTACTTC
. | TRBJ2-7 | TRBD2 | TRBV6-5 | CASSYASGTVYEQYF | TGTGCCAGCAGTTACGCTAGCGGGACGGTATATGAGCAGTACTTC